This T cell receptor (beta chain) was captured by sequencing in a study of blood T cell repertoires in COVID-19. Overall study context: Samples came from the United States, Italy and Spain, spanning acute and convalescent COVID-19.

Looked up from germline, CDR1 is SGDLS and CDR2 is YYNGEE. Trimming removed 0 bases from V and 2 bases from J; junction bases left unmatched: 3. There are 15 residues in the CDR3. How the authors handled the data: Reference gene primer amplification gave estimated nucleated cell counts. Data came from immunoSEQ multiplex PCR; TCRdb stores just in-frame clones and leaves some out. D and trimming were read from the DNA, whereas the V and J calls and clone size are those reported in that table. The data show 70,000 to 95,000 clones, with over 80% seen just once and around 11% held by the top ten. The gene calls are TRBV9 and TRBJ2-3, with 7 bases identical to TRBD2. The sequenced material came from peripheral blood. This TCR derives from a woman aged 70-85 years with active or convalescent COVID-19. The CDR3 region has the DNA TGTGCCAGCAGCGTAGCGGGGGGTTACACAGATACGCAGTATTTT. This gives the protein CASSVAGGYTDTQYF.